The sequence of this T cell receptor (beta chain) was determined in a study of identifying expanded T cells in peripheral blood (dated by TCRdb to the late 2010s). For context, the study as a whole: Technical replicates were generated by sequencing separate aliquots of the same genomic DNA pool, with four replicates compared pairwise. Here is what the overall study found, with its caveats: Between technical replicates the binomial model flagged approximately 1.1 differentially abundant clones, whereas over roughly 2 weeks the binomial model flagged about 15 and over about 4 weeks around 19. The authors expected that over much longer intervals, such as months to years, biological variance in healthy repertoires might increase even further. Across all healthy-donor time intervals, the beta-binomial model significantly lowered both the number of clones called differentially abundant and the false-positive rate. In all healthy donors, the variance in clone template counts between samples taken two weeks apart rose significantly as total template count increased.

On this clone itself: Its specific antigen is unknown. Within one base of it there is no much larger clone, and no base qualities were kept.

TCRbeta CDR3 regions were profiled with the immunoSEQ Assay using bias-controlled multiplex PCR amplification of genomic DNA. From the authors' description of their analysis: The absolute abundance of each unique TCRbeta CDR3 region was quantified after sequences were collapsed and filtered. Differential abundance was tested with two models: a binomial (Fisher-equivalent) model and a beta-binomial model that adds time-dependent variance fitted from healthy donors. Clones with fewer than 5 combined templates were removed, and differential abundance was called for clones with a Benjamini-Hochberg FDR below 0.01. Beta-binomial variance was modeled as a function of total template count across the two samples using the form v = (b*log(k)+a)^2. The table was pulled from immuneACCESS by TCRdb, which kept in-frame rearrangements only. Such tables lose some clones; where checked, under half of the loss comes from unresolved V genes, and the rest has no known cause. V and J calls and clone size are given by that table; D and trimming were obtained from the DNA. Recorded for this sample are about 80,000 clones; 65% to 85% of them occurred a single time. The top ten clonotypes cover around 20% of the sample.

V is cut by 4 bases and J by 14 bases, and the space between the germline ends is 14 bases. CDR1 is given as LNHDA and CDR2 as SQIVND, both from the germline V gene (reference sequence). From cysteine to phenylalanine, the CDR3 is 11 amino acids long. Kept here is only the CDR3 DNA, which spans 33 bases and is read in frame from base 1. During the collection period, no infections or other immune events were recorded for the healthy donors. Time-dependent variance in a beta-binomial model of T-cell clone differential abundance was calibrated using healthy-donor blood repertoires as a training cohort. The training cohort was composed of 10 or so healthy donors, 3 female and 7 male. On average the donors were around 39 years old, and their ages spanned roughly 25 to 70 years. Whole blood was collected from each healthy donor at three time points spaced approximately 2 weeks apart and obtained from a commercial supplier. For immunosequencing, genomic DNA was extracted from whole blood that had not been sorted.

The sequence came from a person between 18 and 75 years old in good health. Sequences were obtained from blood. Recombination joined TRBV19 with TRBJ2-5; a tentative D match to TRBD1 spans 6 bases. The CDR3 is CASSTGTQAYF. Read as DNA, the sequence is TGTGCCAGTAGTACCGGGACACAAGCTTACTTC. The reference TRBV19 and TRBJ2-5 proteins fill in what lies around the CDR3, so the full variable domain reads DGGITQSPKYLFRKEGQNVTLSCEQNLNHDAMYWYRQDPGQGLRLIYYSQIVNDFQKGDIAEGYSVSREKKESFPLTVTSAQKNPTAFYLCASSTGTQAYFGPGTRLLVL.